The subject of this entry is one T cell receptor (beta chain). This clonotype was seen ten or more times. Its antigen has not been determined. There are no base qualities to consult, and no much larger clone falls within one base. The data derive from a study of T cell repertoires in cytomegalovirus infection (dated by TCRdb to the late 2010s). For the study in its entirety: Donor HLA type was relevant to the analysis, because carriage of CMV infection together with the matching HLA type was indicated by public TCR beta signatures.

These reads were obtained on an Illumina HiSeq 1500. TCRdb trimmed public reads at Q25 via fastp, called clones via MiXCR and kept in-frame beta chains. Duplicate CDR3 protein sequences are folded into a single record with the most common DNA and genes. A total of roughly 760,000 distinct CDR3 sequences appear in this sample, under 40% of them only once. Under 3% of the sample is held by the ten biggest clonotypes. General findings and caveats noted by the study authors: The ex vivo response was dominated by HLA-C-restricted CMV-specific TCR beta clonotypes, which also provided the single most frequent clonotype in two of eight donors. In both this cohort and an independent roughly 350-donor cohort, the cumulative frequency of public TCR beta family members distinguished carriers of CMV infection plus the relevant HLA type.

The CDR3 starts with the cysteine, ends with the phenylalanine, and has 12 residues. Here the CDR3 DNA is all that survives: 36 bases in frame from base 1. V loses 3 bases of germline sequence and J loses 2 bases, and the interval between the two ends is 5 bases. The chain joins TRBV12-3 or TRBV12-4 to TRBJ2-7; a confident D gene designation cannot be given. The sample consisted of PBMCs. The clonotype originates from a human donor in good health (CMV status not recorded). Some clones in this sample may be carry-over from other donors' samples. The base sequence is TGTGCCAGCAGTTTGTTCACCTACGAGCAGTACTTC. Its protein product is CASSLFTYEQYF.